This TCR beta chain came from a study of T cell responses to AZD1222 COVID-19 vaccine. Libraries were prepared by immunoSEQ multiplex PCR; TCRdb keeps only in-frame clonotypes and omits some of them. The profile covers approximately 150,000 clones, with 80% to 95% appearing a single time and less than 2.5% taken by the ten largest. With regard to this clone: Its antigen is unknown.

Study outcomes and limitations: Donor demographics were predominantly white British with a female majority; clonal diversity may be underestimated. Targeting of unmutated variant regions was reportedly seen in nearly half of spike-specific TCRs.

This CDR3 is built from 17 residues. The V gene lost 7 bases and the J gene lost 3 bases, with 21 bases spanning the gap. The V and J genes are TRBV23-1 and TRBJ2-2; D not certain. TRBV23-1 is filed as an ORF, its function uncertain. The origin of this receptor is an adult in good health. This sample comprised peripheral blood, obtained on day 0 of AZD1222 vaccination. CDR3 amino acids: CASNQAMEGWDTGELFF. DNA for the CDR3: TGCGCCAGCAACCAAGCGATGGAAGGGTGGGACACCGGGGAGCTGTTTTTT.